These 10 T cell receptor beta chains were all obtained from the same sample, sequenced in a study of spatial heterogeneity in lung cancer (dated by TCRdb to the late 2010s). According to the study, the label for this sample's time point signals: sample taken at primary tumor resection. For TCR sequencing, whole RNA was extracted from tumor and nontumor lung tissue, or from cryopreserved PBMC samples, and no cell sorting was done. The library was built by means of 5' RACE. The sequencer was a NextSeq 500. The public reads were reanalyzed by TCRdb: fastp trimming at Q25, MiXCR alignment, in-frame beta chains only. Each entry merges the rows of one CDR3 protein and shows their most common DNA and genes. This sample has about 21,000 distinct CDR3 sequences in its table, and 3.5% to 5% of those were observed once. 7.4% of the sample is in the top ten clones. This sample comprised PBMCs, obtained at surgery. The receptors were sampled from a male donor with early-stage non-small cell lung cancer.

This clonotype has at least ten counts. The chain combines TRBV21-1 with TRBJ2-7; the D call TRBD1 from the table was never checked on the DNA. TRBV21-1 is labeled a pseudogene. CDR3 length equals 14 residues. CDR3 residues: CASSPRDRPSEQYF. CDR3 nucleotides: TGTGCCAGCAGCCCCCGGGACCGGCCCTCCGAGCAGTACTTC.

As regards this clonotype: This CDR3 fails to terminate in the conserved phenylalanine or tryptophan, so it likely reflects a read error. The J gene is TRBJ2-1, the V gene TRBV30; D uncertain. In germline, CDR1 is GTSNPN, CDR2 SVGIG (reference sequence). This CDR3 contains 14 residues. V was trimmed by 5 bases and J by 5 bases, leaving 16 bases between them. CDR3 sequence (DNA): TGTGCCTGGCAACCCGCTCAAACAAACAATGAGCAGTTCTCC. Protein product: CAWQPAQTNNEQFS.

J is TRBJ2-4 and V is TRBV20-1, with 7 bases fitting TRBD1. Germline loops: CDR1 DFQATT, CDR2 SNEGSKA (reference sequence). The CDR3 spans 13 residues. With V trimmed by 6 bases and J by 6 bases, 8 bases remained unmatched. The CDR3 spells CSALDRERNIQYF. The CDR3 DNA reads as TGCAGTGCCCTCGACAGGGAGAGAAACATTCAGTACTTC.

This clonotype has a handful of counts. The rearrangement uses TRBV30 and TRBJ1-5; D not certain. V was trimmed by 1 base and J by 2 bases, leaving 9 bases between them. CDR1 and CDR2 from the germline V gene are GTSNPN and SVGIG (reference sequence). The CDR3 runs 14 residues. Here the CDR3 DNA reads TGTGCCTGGAGTGAAGACGGGGGCAATCAGCCCCAGCATTTT. Translating it yields CAWSEDGGNQPQHF.

This clonotype was seen at least ten times. This rearrangement joins TRBV27 to TRBJ1-5, with D tentatively TRBD1 (6 bases). The CDR3 totals 16 residues. Per germline, CDR1 MNHEY and CDR2 SMNVEV (reference sequence). V shed 2 bases and J shed 10 bases, with 21 bases lying between them. DNA for the CDR3: TGTGCCAGCAGTTTAAGGGGGTCACAGGGCCGCCTTCCCCAGCATTTT. As protein: CASSLRGSQGRLPQHF.

This clonotype was observed many times. The chain carries TRBV6-1 and TRBJ2-7; TRBD2 agrees at 10 bases. The CDR3 consists of 13 residues. From germline, CDR1 is MNHNS and CDR2 SASEGT. V shed 10 bases, J shed 0 bases, and the junction held 3 bases outside the gene matches. The chain's CDR3 is CATRTSGSYEQYF. The CDR3 DNA reads TGTGCCACCCGGACTAGCGGCTCCTACGAGCAGTACTTC.

This clonotype showed up many times. The rearrangement joins TRBV20-1 to TRBJ2-7; D gene uncertain. CDR1 is DFQATT and CDR2 is SNEGSKA in the germline V gene (reference sequence). Trimming stripped 7 bases from V and 1 base from J, with 17 bases between. The CDR3 is made up of 14 amino acids. CDR3 amino acids: CSGRQVQESYEQYF. In nucleotides, the CDR3 is TGCAGTGGAAGGCAGGTCCAAGAATCCTACGAGCAGTACTTC.

Many counts were recorded for this clonotype. V and J are TRBV20-1 and TRBJ1-2; 10 nucleotides agree with TRBD1. This CDR3 has 12 residues. Unmatched junction bases numbered 1, after V lost 6 bases and J lost 3 bases. Germline CDR1 DFQATT, CDR2 SNEGSKA (reference sequence). CDR3 DNA: TGCAGTGCCGGGACAGGGGACTATGGCTACACCTTC. Amino acid sequence: CSAGTGDYGYTF.

This clonotype was observed a handful of times. The rearrangement joins TRBV21-1 to TRBJ2-7. TRBV21-1 has pseudogene status. The CDR3 has 12 amino acids. As DNA, the CDR3 is TGTGCCAGCAGCAAAAATCACAACGAGCAGTACTTC. Its protein is CASSKNHNEQYF.

At least ten counts were recorded for this clonotype. The V call is TRBV9, the J call TRBJ2-7; D tentatively reads TRBD1 or TRBD2 (5 bases each). Per the germline V gene, CDR1 is SGDLS and CDR2 is YYNGEE. Trimming removed 2 bases at V and 6 bases at J, with 15 bases between. CDR3 size: 14 residues. The CDR3 here is CASSVEPGPGEQYF. The DNA for the CDR3 is TGTGCCAGCAGCGTCGAGCCGGGGCCGGGCGAGCAGTACTTC.